Following are 4 T cell receptor beta chains from one sample sequenced in a study of T cell changes during pregnancy in multiple sclerosis. Clones were read by immunoSEQ multiplex PCR, and TCRdb kept only the in-frame ones, dropping some. The data show tens of thousands of clones, around 88% seen once. This specimen consisted of CD4+ T cells from peripheral blood mononuclear cells, obtained in the first trimester of pregnancy. These receptors were obtained from a female donor in good health, enrolled as a control in a pregnancy study.

The rearrangement uses TRBV23-1 and TRBJ2-6; 9 bases are a match to TRBD1. TRBV23-1 is filed as an ORF, its function uncertain. Trimming at V came to 6 bases and at J to 3 bases, leaving 3 bases not matched to a gene. The CDR3 extends over 15 amino acids. CDR3 in amino acids: CASSHRGLGANVLTF. DNA for the CDR3: TGCGCCAGCAGCCACAGGGGGCTTGGGGCCAACGTCCTGACTTTC.

The V gene is TRBV14, the J gene TRBJ2-7, with D perhaps TRBD2 (5 bases). V lost 0 bases to trimming and J lost 7 bases, with 13 bases between them. CDR1 and CDR2 from the germline V gene are SGHDN and FVKESK. The CDR3 runs 14 residues. Here the CDR3 DNA reads TGTGCCAGCAGCCAAGATTGGCGGGTCGGGGAGCAGTACTTC. It codes for CASSQDWRVGEQYF.

This chain joins TRBV5-4 and TRBJ1-1; D might be TRBD1 (6 bases). Trimming took 1 base from V and 0 from J, leaving 10 bases between them. The CDR3 has 15 residues. Germline V CDR1 and CDR2: SGHNT, YYREEE (reference sequence). CDR3 sequence reads: CASSLNGDMNTEAFF. The CDR3 DNA sequence: TGTGCCAGCAGCTTGAATGGGGACATGAACACTGAAGCTTTCTTT.

As regards this clone: A much larger clone lies a single base off, so this may be a read error. The rearrangement links TRBV20-1 to TRBJ2-5, with D possibly being TRBD2 (5 bases). This CDR3 contains 11 residues. Trimming took off 7 bases at V and 0 bases at J, with 6 bases between the two ends. The germline CDR1 and CDR2 sequences are DFQATT and SNEGSKA (reference sequence). Here the CDR3 reads CSGSDQETQYF. CDR3 DNA: TGCAGTGGTAGCGACCAAGAGACCCAGTACTTC.